These 28 T cell receptor beta chains were sequenced from one sample in a study of T cell responses to AZD1222 COVID-19 vaccine. Some clones are missing from TCRdb's copy, which holds only in-frame ones; the method was immunoSEQ multiplex PCR. The profile shows 60,000 to 90,000 clones, around 87% of them singletons. The specimen was peripheral blood, collected 28 days after the second AZD1222 dose. These receptors came from an adult who received the AZD1222 COVID-19 vaccine.

This clone was detected only once. This chain uses TRBV28 with TRBJ1-2; 12 bases align to TRBD1. V lost 6 bases to trimming and J lost 10 bases; unmatched junction nucleotides: 9. The CDR3 covers 14 residues. CDR1 MDHEN and CDR2 SYDVKM come from the germline V gene. In DNA form, the CDR3 reads TGTGCCAGCAGACTTGGAGGGACAGGGGGCGCCTACACCTTC. Translating gives CASRLGGTGGAYTF.

This sequence joins TRBV9 and TRBJ2-3; 9 nucleotides match TRBD2. The germline V gene has CDR1 SGDLS and CDR2 YYNGEE. With 0 bases clipped from V and 0 bases from J, the junction kept 8 bases outside the gene matches. The CDR3 has 18 amino acids. The DNA for the CDR3 is TGTGCCAGCAGCGTAGGGCTCGCGGGGGGGTCTAGCACAGATACGCAGTATTTT. This gives the protein CASSVGLAGGSSTDTQYF.

The rearrangement uses TRBV18 and TRBJ1-1, with a tentative D call TRBD1 (6 bases). Trimming left V 6 bases short and J 0 bases short, with 11 bases between. Per the germline V gene, CDR1 is KGHSH and CDR2 is LQKENI. The CDR3 length is 14 residues. Written as DNA, the CDR3 is TGTGCCAGCTCGGGACAACCGTTGAACACTGAAGCTTTCTTT. It is translated as CASSGQPLNTEAFF.

The CDR3 here is CAWRIGSGQAEYF. The CDR3 coding sequence is TGTGCCTGGAGAATCGGTAGTGGACAGGCGGAGTACTTC. V is TRBV30 and J is TRBJ2-5; 7 bases agree with TRBD1. The CDR3 runs to 13 residues. Germline CDR1 GTSNPN, CDR2 SVGIG (reference sequence). The trim removed 3 bases at V and 12 bases at J, leaving 13 bases unmatched.

This sequence joins TRBV10-1 and TRBJ2-1, with 9 bases matching TRBD2. This CDR3 spans 16 amino acids. V was pared by 8 bases and J by 1 base, with 9 bases of the junction left unmatched. Germline CDR1 reads WNHNN; CDR2 reads SYGVQD (reference sequence). The CDR3 region has the DNA TGCGCCAGCGTCAAGCCTAGCGGGGTTTCCTACAATGAGCAGTTCTTC. Its protein product is CASVKPSGVSYNEQFF.

The gene calls are TRBV5-1 and TRBJ2-2; 8 bases are shared with TRBD1. J was trimmed by 1 base and V by 4 bases; bases with no gene match: 9. The CDR3 is 17 residues long. Germline V CDR1 and CDR2: SGHRS, YFSETQ. The CDR3 region is CASSPRTGTGNTGELFF. DNA for the CDR3: TGCGCCAGCAGCCCGAGGACCGGGACAGGGAACACCGGGGAGCTGTTTTTT. The full variable domain, its missing parts supplied by reference TRBV5-1 and TRBJ2-2, is KAGVTQTPRYLIKTRGQQVTLSCSPISGHRSVSWYQQTPGQGLQFLFEYFSETQRNKGNFPGRFSGRQFSNSRSEMNVSTLELGDSALYLCASSPRTGTGNTGELFFGEGSRLTVL.

This clone was detected only once. The J gene is TRBJ1-3, the V gene TRBV30, with TRBD1 matching 8 bases. The CDR3 runs 15 residues. The ends lost 5 bases at V and 6 bases at J; junction bases unmatched: 12. The germline gives CDR1 GTSNPN, CDR2 SVGIG (reference sequence). The CDR3: CAWRLNTGGVNTIYF. The CDR3 region has the DNA TGTGCCTGGCGGTTAAATACAGGGGGGGTAAACACCATATATTTT.

This chain uses TRBV27 with TRBJ2-7; TRBD1 matches 7 bases. The CDR3 is 15 residues long. Looked up from germline, CDR1 is MNHEY and CDR2 is SMNVEV (reference sequence). V trimming: 6 bases; J trimming: 3 bases; junction bases outside the gene matches: 11. The CDR3 loop is CASRTFRDRHYEQYF. In nucleotides, the CDR3 is TGTGCCAGCAGGACCTTCCGGGACAGACACTACGAGCAGTACTTC.

The chain carries TRBV28 and TRBJ2-1; 7 positions agree with TRBD2. J lost 0 bases, V lost 5 bases, and 4 bases had no gene match. CDR1 is MDHEN and CDR2 is SYDVKM in the germline V gene. CDR3 length: 15 amino acids. The CDR3 loop is CASSLSGGSYNEQFF. The CDR3 region has the DNA TGTGCCAGCAGTCTTTCGGGGGGCTCCTACAATGAGCAGTTCTTC.

The J gene is TRBJ2-7, the V gene TRBV13; 7 bases agree with TRBD2. CDR1 is PRHDT and CDR2 is FYEKMQ in the germline V gene (reference sequence). The V and J ends lost 3 bases and 9 bases, in that order; junction bases with no gene match: 11. The CDR3 runs to 14 residues. CDR3 residues: CASSFHHLPGGQYF. The CDR3 nucleotides are TGTGCCAGCAGCTTCCATCACCTACCGGGGGGGCAGTACTTC.

The genes are TRBV28 and TRBJ1-6; D is unresolved. The CDR3 loop spans 16 amino acids. Trimming removed 6 bases from V and 0 bases from J, with 12 bases in between. Germline CDR1 and CDR2: MDHEN and SYDVKM. The CDR3 is CASRAPGNSYNSPLHF. As DNA, the CDR3 is TGTGCCAGCAGGGCCCCGGGGAACTCCTATAATTCACCCCTCCACTTT.

This clone showed up just a few times. In nucleotides, the CDR3 is TGTGCCACCAGCGGACTCGACAGGGGGCGGTGGAACACTGAAGCTTTCTTT. It encodes CATSGLDRGRWNTEAFF. The chain carries TRBV15 and TRBJ1-1; TRBD1 matches at 10 bases. With 5 bases clipped from V and 1 base from J, the junction kept 10 bases outside the gene matches. The germline gives CDR1 LNHNV, CDR2 YYDKDF (reference sequence). The CDR3 loop spans 17 amino acids.

This clone came up a few times. The V gene is TRBV5-6, the J gene TRBJ1-3; D unclear. Looked up from germline, CDR1 is SGHDT and CDR2 is YYEEEE. V lost 2 bases, J lost 0 bases, and 12 bases lay in between. This CDR3 is built from 16 residues. CDR3 sequence: CASSFAGTGSGNTIYF. The CDR3 region has the DNA TGTGCCAGCAGCTTCGCTGGCACGGGCTCTGGAAACACCATATATTTT.

J is TRBJ2-6 and V is TRBV28; D gene ambiguous. In germline, CDR1 is MDHEN, CDR2 SYDVKM. The CDR3 has 14 residues. Trimming left V 3 bases short and J 2 bases short, with 5 bases between. The CDR3 nucleotides are TGTGCCAGCAGTTTCTCCCCTGGGGCCAACGTCCTGACTTTC. Translating it yields CASSFSPGANVLTF.

This clone was detected only a few times. This rearrangement joins TRBV6-5 to TRBJ1-1; 7 bases match TRBD1. The CDR3 has 16 amino acids. Germline V gene sequence: CDR1 MNHEY, CDR2 SVGAGI. Unmatched junction bases numbered 8, after V lost 0 bases and J lost 4 bases. The CDR3 sequence is CASSYSGDSWSTEAFF. Written as DNA, the CDR3 is TGTGCCAGCAGTTACTCGGGGGACAGTTGGAGCACTGAAGCTTTCTTT.

This clone was seen more than once but under ten times. The chain employs TRBV29-1 and TRBJ2-7; TRBD1 is a possible D gene (6 bases). The germline V gene encodes CDR1 SQVTM and CDR2 ANQGSEA. This CDR3 comprises 12 residues. CDR3 DNA: TGCAGTGCGAAGGGGGTAAGATACGAGCAGTACTTC. This gives the protein CSAKGVRYEQYF.

The chain links TRBV7-2 to TRBJ2-3; 14 bases are a match to TRBD2. Looked up from germline, CDR1 is SGHTA and CDR2 is FQGNSA. CDR3 length: 18 residues. V gave up 1 base and J gave up 1 base; unmatched junction bases: 4. CDR3 protein: CASSLGLAGGSGTDTQYF. Written as DNA, the CDR3 is TGTGCCAGCAGCTTAGGACTAGCGGGGGGGAGTGGCACAGATACGCAGTATTTT.

The chain uses TRBV19 and TRBJ1-2; D possibly corresponds to TRBD1 (5 bases). The CDR3 sequence is 14 residues long. Deletions cut 7 bases from V and 3 bases from J, with 15 bases between. CDR1 is LNHDA and CDR2 is SQIVND in the germline V gene (reference sequence). CDR3 nucleotide sequence: TGTGCCAGTATCGACAGTCCCGGACACTATGGCTACACCTTC. The encoded protein is CASIDSPGHYGYTF.

V and J are TRBV5-4 and TRBJ1-2; D remains unclear. V lost 4 bases and J 2 bases, leaving 9 bases between the germline ends. The CDR3 runs 13 residues. Germline lookup yields CDR1 SGHNT and CDR2 YYREEE (reference sequence). CDR3 in amino acids: CASSPRKNYGYTF. DNA for the CDR3: TGTGCCAGCAGCCCACGGAAGAACTATGGCTACACCTTC. The full variable domain, in which reference TRBV5-4 and TRBJ1-2 provide the parts outside the CDR3, is ETGVTQSPTHLIKTRGQQVTLRCSSQSGHNTVSWYQQALGQGPQFIFQYYREEENGRGNFPPRFSGLQFPNYSSELNVNALELDDSALYLCASSPRKNYGYTFGSGTRLTVV.

The genes are TRBV5-1 and TRBJ2-5; D not resolved. The CDR3 is made up of 11 amino acids. With 3 bases removed from V and 7 bases from J, the gap between germline ends came to 7 bases. The germline V gene has CDR1 SGHRS and CDR2 YFSETQ. DNA for the CDR3: TGCGCCAGCAGCTCAGAAGGGACCCAGTACTTC. Its translation: CASSSEGTQYF.

The chain couples TRBV12-3 or TRBV12-4 to TRBJ1-1; no clear D gene. Trimming took 5 bases from V and 2 from J, leaving 9 bases between them. This CDR3 has 13 residues. The CDR3 DNA reads TGTGCCAGCAGTCGCCAGTTAAACACTGAAGCTTTCTTT. As protein: CASSRQLNTEAFF.

The chain uses TRBV7-2 and TRBJ1-1; D is ambiguous. CDR1 and CDR2 from the germline V gene are SGHTA and FQGNSA. This CDR3 spans 15 amino acids. Trimming stripped 5 bases from V and 1 base from J, with 14 bases between. CDR3 in amino acids: CASSTEGLGNTEAFF. The CDR3 coding sequence is TGTGCCAGCAGCACTGAGGGATTGGGGAACACTGAAGCTTTCTTT.

In its sample, this clone was seen a few times. The rearrangement uses TRBV10-3 and TRBJ1-6, with TRBD1 matching over 7 bases. CDR3 length equals 14 residues. V lost 6 bases to trimming and J lost 8 bases; unmatched junction nucleotides: 7. Germline values: CDR1 ENHRY, CDR2 SYGVKD. CDR3 loop: CAIRPGTDHSPLHF. The CDR3 DNA reads TGTGCCATCAGACCCGGGACAGACCATTCACCCCTCCACTTT.

The V gene is TRBV7-2, the J gene TRBJ2-3; D possibly corresponds to TRBD1 (5 bases). Per the germline V gene, CDR1 is SGHTA and CDR2 is FQGNSA. Trimming took off 2 bases at V and 2 bases at J, with 14 bases between the two ends. The CDR3 loop spans 16 amino acids. CDR3 DNA sequence: TGTGCCAGCAGCTTAAATATGGCAGGGAACACAGATACGCAGTATTTT. It codes for CASSLNMAGNTDTQYF.

The rearrangement joins TRBV27 to TRBJ2-7; no reliable D call. This CDR3 is 14 amino acids long. V gave up 6 bases and J gave up 4 bases, with 16 bases separating them. The germline CDR1 and CDR2 sequences are MNHEY and SMNVEV (reference sequence). The CDR3 loop is CASSLGSGPYEQYF. CDR3 bases: TGTGCCAGCAGCTTGGGGTCAGGTCCTTACGAGCAGTACTTC.

This clone has just a few counts. The V gene is TRBV15, the J gene TRBJ2-2; D unresolved. Germline assignment: CDR1 LNHNV and CDR2 YYDKDF (reference sequence). V lost 5 bases and J lost 4, with 17 bases in between. The CDR3 covers 16 residues. CDR3 bases: TGTGCCACCAGCGGTGATTTGGGCAGGTCCACCGGGGAGCTGTTTTTT. It is translated as CATSGDLGRSTGELFF.

This chain joins TRBV28 and TRBJ1-2; TRBD1 matches 10 bases. V lost 4 bases to trimming and J lost 12 bases; unmatched junction nucleotides: 8. The CDR3 runs 13 residues. The germline V gene encodes CDR1 MDHEN and CDR2 SYDVKM. CDR3 nucleotides: TGTGCCAGCAGTTCCCGACAGGGGGCGGAAAACACCTTC. Translating it yields CASSSRQGAENTF.

This clone showed up just a few times. This chain connects TRBV7-9 to TRBJ1-1; D is possibly TRBD1 (5 bases). Trimming took 5 bases from V and 3 from J, leaving 16 bases between them. The CDR3 loop spans 15 amino acids. CDR1 is SEHNR, CDR2 FQNEAQ, per germline (reference sequence). DNA for the CDR3: TGTGCCAGCAGCGAACCGCGGGGCTGGGACACTGAAGCTTTCTTT. This codes for CASSEPRGWDTEAFF.